The TCR beta chain described here comes from a study of blood T cell repertoires in COVID-19. Study-wide background: Samples taken during acute and convalescent COVID-19 were collected in the United States, Italy and Spain.

The CDR3 loop spans 13 amino acids. Unmatched junction bases numbered 4, after V lost 5 bases and J lost 10 bases. The germline gives CDR1 SGHVS, CDR2 FQNEAQ. How the authors handled the data: Reference gene primer amplification in the assay estimated nucleated cell counts. Profiling relied on immunoSEQ multiplex PCR, and the TCRdb table lists in-frame clones only, not all of them. That table gives V, J and clone size, and the DNA gave D and trimming. The sample holds about 240,000 clones; 82% are singletons and the top ten take 9.5% to 15%. The table lists this clone with a few counts. The source is a woman in her fifties or sixties with active or convalescent COVID-19. The sequencing input was peripheral blood. The V call is TRBV7-8, the J call TRBJ1-6; 8 nucleotides match TRBD1. The CDR3 is CASSPGQVSPLHF. The CDR3, as DNA: TGTGCCAGCAGCCCGGGACAGGTCTCACCCCTCCACTTT.